The rows below give T cell receptor beta chains drawn from one sample of a study of post-analysis software for immune sequencing data. TCRdb redid the calling of the PCR reads with MiXCR, one entry per CDR3 protein. In the table there are about 820,000 distinct CDR3 sequences, roughly 50% of which are singletons. The specimen sequenced was blood. The source of these receptors is a girl aged 5 to 17 with multiple sclerosis. The CDR3 runs from the conserved cysteine through the conserved F or W. The D gene is left open where the match is weak. Part of the rows lack a size; the others show once, few, many or a class for expanded clones.

J gene: TRBJ2-1
D gene: -
V gene: TRBV15
clone size: once
CDR3 DNA: TGTGCCACCAGCAGAGTCTTGGCGGGCCTGGACAATGAGCAGTTCTTC
CDR3 protein: CATSRVLAGLDNEQFF

J gene: TRBJ1-2
D gene: -
V gene: TRBV6-4
clone size: few
CDR3 DNA: TGTGCCAGCAGTGACACAGGGAGTGGTAACTATGGCTACACCTTC
CDR3 protein: CASSDTGSGNYGYTF

J gene: TRBJ2-1
D gene: TRBD2
V gene: TRBV6-2/TRBV6-3
clone size: few
CDR3 DNA: TGTGCCAGCAGTCCTACCTTCCCCACTAGCGCAGCTCGTCAGTTCTTC
CDR3 protein: CASSPTFPTSAARQFF

J gene: TRBJ2-7
D gene: TRBD1
V gene: TRBV4-1
clone size: -
CDR3 DNA: TGCGCCAGCAGCCAACTCCCGGGACAGGGAACCTACGAGCAGTACTTC
CDR3 protein: CASSQLPGQGTYEQYF

J gene: TRBJ2-3
D gene: -
V gene: TRBV20-1
clone size: -
CDR3 DNA: TGCAGTGCTATCTGGGGAAGCACAGATACGCAGTATTTT
CDR3 protein: CSAIWGSTDTQYF

J gene: TRBJ2-3
D gene: TRBD2
V gene: TRBV15
clone size: -
CDR3 DNA: TGTGCCACCAGCAGAGCGAGACTAGCGGGGGGCACAATGACGCAGTATTTT
CDR3 protein: CATSRARLAGGTMTQYF

J gene: TRBJ2-1
D gene: TRBD2
V gene: TRBV29-1
clone size: few
CDR3 DNA: TGCAGCGTCGTTAGGACTAGCAATGAGCAGTTCTTC
CDR3 protein: CSVVRTSNEQFF

J gene: TRBJ2-7
D gene: -
V gene: TRBV7-3
clone size: -
CDR3 DNA: TGTGCCAGCAGCCCCCAGCCAGGCGGCTACGAGCAGTACTTC
CDR3 protein: CASSPQPGGYEQYF

J gene: TRBJ2-7
D gene: -
V gene: TRBV29-1
clone size: -
CDR3 DNA: TGCAGCGTTGGGGGATTCGCCGAGCAGTACTTC
CDR3 protein: CSVGGFAEQYF

J gene: TRBJ1-1
D gene: -
V gene: TRBV29-1
clone size: once
CDR3 DNA: TGCAGCGTTGAGAGGGTGATGAACACTGAAGCTTTCTTT
CDR3 protein: CSVERVMNTEAFF

J gene: TRBJ2-1
D gene: TRBD2
V gene: TRBV20-1
clone size: -
CDR3 DNA: TGCAGTGGCCGGCCAGCGGGAGGGCCAAGGAATGAGCAGTTCTTC
CDR3 protein: CSGRPAGGPRNEQFF

J gene: TRBJ1-2
D gene: -
V gene: TRBV12-3/TRBV12-4
clone size: -
CDR3 DNA: TGTGCCAGCAGACCAGGCCCCCTTAACTATGGCTACACCTTC
CDR3 protein: CASRPGPLNYGYTF

J gene: TRBJ1-6
D gene: TRBD1
V gene: TRBV13
clone size: -
CDR3 DNA: TGTGCCAGCAGCCCCGGACAGGGACGGTCTAATTCACCCCTCCACTTT
CDR3 protein: CASSPGQGRSNSPLHF

J gene: TRBJ2-7
D gene: TRBD2
V gene: TRBV9
clone size: -
CDR3 DNA: TGTACCAGCAGCGTACTAGGGACTAGCGGGAGCTACGAGCAGTACTTC
CDR3 protein: CTSSVLGTSGSYEQYF

J gene: TRBJ2-7
D gene: -
V gene: TRBV20-1
clone size: -
CDR3 DNA: TGCAGTGCTAGACTCCCTAATGTCCATGATCCCTACGAGCAGTACTTC
CDR3 protein: CSARLPNVHDPYEQYF

J gene: TRBJ2-1
D gene: TRBD2
V gene: TRBV6-4
clone size: -
CDR3 DNA: TGTGCCAGCAGTGACGCGGGAGGGCCCTACAATGAGCAGTTCTTC
CDR3 protein: CASSDAGGPYNEQFF

J gene: TRBJ1-6
D gene: -
V gene: TRBV18
clone size: -
CDR3 DNA: TGTGCCAGCTCACCGACGAGCTCCTATAATTCACCCCTCCACTTT
CDR3 protein: CASSPTSSYNSPLHF

J gene: TRBJ2-3
D gene: TRBD1
V gene: TRBV20-1
clone size: -
CDR3 DNA: TGCAGTGCTAGAGATAGGGGACAGGGGGCGACAGATACGCAGTATTTT
CDR3 protein: CSARDRGQGATDTQYF

J gene: TRBJ2-1
D gene: -
V gene: TRBV4-1
clone size: few
CDR3 DNA: TGCGCCAGCAGCCAAGAGGACAGCTACAATGAGCAGTTCTTC
CDR3 protein: CASSQEDSYNEQFF

J gene: TRBJ2-1
D gene: TRBD2
V gene: TRBV5-1
clone size: -
CDR3 DNA: TGCGCCAGCAGCTTGATCCAGCGGGGGGCACAGTTCTTC
CDR3 protein: CASSLIQRGAQFF

J gene: TRBJ2-1
D gene: -
V gene: TRBV5-1
clone size: few
CDR3 DNA: TGCGCCAGCAGCGGAACGGTCGCCCACAATGAGCAGTTCTTC
CDR3 protein: CASSGTVAHNEQFF

J gene: TRBJ2-4
D gene: TRBD1
V gene: TRBV5-1
clone size: -
CDR3 DNA: TGCGCCAGCAGCCCCGGGGACAGGGGTGGAAAGTACTTC
CDR3 protein: CASSPGDRGGKYF

J gene: TRBJ2-7
D gene: -
V gene: TRBV6-2/TRBV6-3
clone size: -
CDR3 DNA: TGTGCCAGCGTCTCAATAGGGGGGACCTACGAGCAGTACTTC
CDR3 protein: CASVSIGGTYEQYF

J gene: TRBJ2-6
D gene: -
V gene: TRBV7-6
clone size: -
CDR3 DNA: TGTGCCAGCCACCGAGGGGCTCCTGGGGCCAACGTCCTGACTTTC
CDR3 protein: CASHRGAPGANVLTF

J gene: TRBJ2-4
D gene: -
V gene: TRBV10-3
clone size: few
CDR3 DNA: TGTGCCATCAGTGAGTCATGGGGCAAAAACATTCAGTACTTC
CDR3 protein: CAISESWGKNIQYF

J gene: TRBJ1-1
D gene: -
V gene: TRBV29-1
clone size: once
CDR3 DNA: TGCAGCGGTGTGGGGGGAATGAACACTGAAGCTTTCTTT
CDR3 protein: CSGVGGMNTEAFF

J gene: TRBJ2-7
D gene: TRBD1
V gene: TRBV25-1
clone size: few
CDR3 DNA: TGTGCCAGCATGGACAGGGCCCAGGGAGAGCAGTACTTC
CDR3 protein: CASMDRAQGEQYF

J gene: TRBJ1-2
D gene: TRBD1
V gene: TRBV27
clone size: few
CDR3 DNA: TGTGCCAGCACTGACAGGGGTGCTAACTATGGCTACACCTTC
CDR3 protein: CASTDRGANYGYTF

J gene: TRBJ1-2
D gene: -
V gene: TRBV2
clone size: few
CDR3 DNA: TGTGCCAGCACCCAAGGGCAGGGGCTTGCCTATGGCTACACCTTC
CDR3 protein: CASTQGQGLAYGYTF

J gene: TRBJ2-5
D gene: TRBD1
V gene: TRBV5-1
clone size: -
CDR3 DNA: TGCGCCAGCAGCTCGACAGGGTTGGAGACCCAGTACTTC
CDR3 protein: CASSSTGLETQYF

J gene: TRBJ1-2
D gene: TRBD1
V gene: TRBV29-1
clone size: -
CDR3 DNA: TGCAGCGTTGGAGGGGACAGGGACTATGGCTACACCTTC
CDR3 protein: CSVGGDRDYGYTF

J gene: TRBJ2-3
D gene: -
V gene: TRBV10-3
clone size: -
CDR3 DNA: TGTGCCACCGCTCGAACGGACGGGTCCGGACGTAAAGATACGCAGTATTTT
CDR3 protein: CATARTDGSGRKDTQYF

J gene: TRBJ2-7
D gene: -
V gene: TRBV7-9
clone size: -
CDR3 DNA: TGTGCCAGCAGCTTTTCGGGTCAGCGGACCCACGAGCAGTACTTC
CDR3 protein: CASSFSGQRTHEQYF

J gene: TRBJ2-7
D gene: TRBD2
V gene: TRBV20-1
clone size: -
CDR3 DNA: TGCAGTGCTAGAGTGGCTAGCGGGGCCTACGAGCAGTACTTC
CDR3 protein: CSARVASGAYEQYF

J gene: TRBJ2-5
D gene: TRBD1
V gene: TRBV29-1
clone size: -
CDR3 DNA: TGCAGCGCCGCCCAGGGGGCTGTAGAGACCCAGTACTTC
CDR3 protein: CSAAQGAVETQYF

J gene: TRBJ2-7
D gene: -
V gene: TRBV20-1
clone size: few
CDR3 DNA: TGCAGCGCTAGTGGGCAGGGGAGCTCCTACGAGCAGTACTTC
CDR3 protein: CSASGQGSSYEQYF

J gene: TRBJ1-5
D gene: -
V gene: TRBV29-1
clone size: -
CDR3 DNA: TGCAGCGTTGGAGGGGGGGATCAGCCCCAGCATTTT
CDR3 protein: CSVGGGDQPQHF

J gene: TRBJ2-5
D gene: -
V gene: TRBV7-9
clone size: -
CDR3 DNA: TGTGCCAGCAGCTTCCTTAGCGGTTATCAGCGAGAGACCCAGTACTTC
CDR3 protein: CASSFLSGYQRETQYF

J gene: TRBJ1-2
D gene: -
V gene: TRBV7-2
clone size: -
CDR3 DNA: TGTGCCAGCAGCTTATCGGACAGCTATAACTATGGCTACACCTTC
CDR3 protein: CASSLSDSYNYGYTF

J gene: TRBJ2-3
D gene: TRBD2
V gene: TRBV11-2
clone size: -
CDR3 DNA: TGTGCCAGCAGTATTAGCGGGAGGAGCACAGATACGCAGTATTTT
CDR3 protein: CASSISGRSTDTQYF

J gene: TRBJ1-5
D gene: TRBD1
V gene: TRBV5-1
clone size: -
CDR3 DNA: TGCGCCAGCAGCTCTGAGGGACAGGGGGATCAGCCCCAGCATTTT
CDR3 protein: CASSSEGQGDQPQHF

J gene: TRBJ2-1
D gene: TRBD2
V gene: TRBV7-9
clone size: -
CDR3 DNA: TGTGCCAGCCGGGACGGCGGGGGTGAGCAGTTCTTC
CDR3 protein: CASRDGGGEQFF

J gene: TRBJ2-7
D gene: TRBD2
V gene: TRBV5-1
clone size: -
CDR3 DNA: TGCGCCAGCAGCTTAAGGACTAGCGGGAGAACCTACGAGCAGTACTTC
CDR3 protein: CASSLRTSGRTYEQYF

J gene: TRBJ2-1
D gene: -
V gene: TRBV29-1
clone size: -
CDR3 DNA: TGCAGCGTTGGTGTGTCTCTAATCTCCTACAATGAGCAGTTCTTC
CDR3 protein: CSVGVSLISYNEQFF

J gene: TRBJ2-5
D gene: -
V gene: TRBV10-3
clone size: -
CDR3 DNA: TGTGCCATCAGTGCGGCTGGACAAGAGACCCAGTACTTC
CDR3 protein: CAISAAGQETQYF

J gene: TRBJ1-1
D gene: -
V gene: TRBV20-1
clone size: medium-sized
CDR3 DNA: TGCAGTGGCAAATCCCGACAGAGTTTAAACACTGAAGCTTTCTTT
CDR3 protein: CSGKSRQSLNTEAFF

J gene: TRBJ2-1
D gene: -
V gene: TRBV20-1
clone size: -
CDR3 DNA: TGCAGTGCCCTTGGCGGAGACTACAATGAGCAGTTCTTC
CDR3 protein: CSALGGDYNEQFF

J gene: TRBJ2-1
D gene: -
V gene: TRBV28
clone size: few
CDR3 DNA: TGTGCCAGCAGTGCAAGTCCGGGGGTAAGCCGGGACAGACCCTACAATGAGCAGTTCTTC
CDR3 protein: CASSASPGVSRDRPYNEQFF

J gene: TRBJ2-5
D gene: -
V gene: TRBV20-1
clone size: many
CDR3 DNA: TGCAGTGCTCCTGACGAAGGGTTCCAAGAGACCCAGTACTTC
CDR3 protein: CSAPDEGFQETQYF

J gene: TRBJ1-2
D gene: TRBD1
V gene: TRBV9
clone size: -
CDR3 DNA: TGTGCCAGCAGCGTAGTAGGAGGGGGCGCCTATGGCTACACCTTC
CDR3 protein: CASSVVGGGAYGYTF